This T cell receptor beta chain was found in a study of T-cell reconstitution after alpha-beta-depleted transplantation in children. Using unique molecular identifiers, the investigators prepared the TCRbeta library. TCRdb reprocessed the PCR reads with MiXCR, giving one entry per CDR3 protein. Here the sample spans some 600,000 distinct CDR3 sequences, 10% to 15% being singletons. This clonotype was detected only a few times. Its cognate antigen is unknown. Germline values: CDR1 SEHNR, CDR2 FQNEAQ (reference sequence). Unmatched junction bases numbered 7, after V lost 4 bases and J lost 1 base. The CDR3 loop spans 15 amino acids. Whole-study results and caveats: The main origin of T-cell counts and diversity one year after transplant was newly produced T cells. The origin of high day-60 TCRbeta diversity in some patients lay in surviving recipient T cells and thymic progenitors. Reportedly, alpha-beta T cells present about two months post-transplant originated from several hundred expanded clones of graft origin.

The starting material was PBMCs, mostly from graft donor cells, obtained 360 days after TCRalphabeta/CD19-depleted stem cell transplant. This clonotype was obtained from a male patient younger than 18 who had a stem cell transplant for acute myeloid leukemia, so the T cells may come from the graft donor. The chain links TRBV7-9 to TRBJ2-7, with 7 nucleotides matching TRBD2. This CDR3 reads CASSSSGGGSYEQYF. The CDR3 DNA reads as TGTGCCAGCAGCTCCTCGGGGGGAGGTTCCTACGAGCAGTACTTC.